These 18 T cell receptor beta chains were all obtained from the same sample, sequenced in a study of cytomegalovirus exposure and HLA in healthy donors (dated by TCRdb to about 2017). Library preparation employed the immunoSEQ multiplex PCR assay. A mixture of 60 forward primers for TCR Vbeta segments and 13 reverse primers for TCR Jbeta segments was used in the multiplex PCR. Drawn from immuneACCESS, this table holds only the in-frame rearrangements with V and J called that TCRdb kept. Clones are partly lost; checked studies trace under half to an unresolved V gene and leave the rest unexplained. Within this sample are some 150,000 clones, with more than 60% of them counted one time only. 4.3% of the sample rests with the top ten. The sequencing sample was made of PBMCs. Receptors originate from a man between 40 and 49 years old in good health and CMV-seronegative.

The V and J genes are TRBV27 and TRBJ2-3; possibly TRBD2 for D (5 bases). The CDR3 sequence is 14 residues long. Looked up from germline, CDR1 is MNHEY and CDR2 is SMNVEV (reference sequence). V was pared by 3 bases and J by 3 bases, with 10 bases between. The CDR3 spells CASSFIGKTDTQYF. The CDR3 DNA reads TGTGCCAGCAGTTTTATCGGGAAAACAGATACGCAGTATTTT.

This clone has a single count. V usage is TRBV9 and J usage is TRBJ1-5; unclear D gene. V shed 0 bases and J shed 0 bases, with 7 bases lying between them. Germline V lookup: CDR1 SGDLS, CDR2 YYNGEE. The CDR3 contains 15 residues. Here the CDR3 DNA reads TGTGCCAGCAGCGTAGGTGGAGATAGCAATCAGCCCCAGCATTTT. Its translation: CASSVGGDSNQPQHF.

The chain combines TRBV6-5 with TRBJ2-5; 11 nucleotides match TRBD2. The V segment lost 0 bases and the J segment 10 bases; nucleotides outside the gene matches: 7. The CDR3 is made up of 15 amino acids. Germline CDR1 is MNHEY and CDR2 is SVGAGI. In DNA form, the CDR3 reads TGTGCCAGCAGTTACTCTGGGCTAGCGGGGGGACACCAGTACTTC. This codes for CASSYSGLAGGHQYF.

CDR3 DNA sequence: TGTGCCAGCAGCTTGGGGTTTTCAGGGGGCGGCGGCACCGGGGAGCTGTTTTTT. Amino acids: CASSLGFSGGGGTGELFF. The rearrangement links TRBV5-8 to TRBJ2-2, with TRBD1 matching 8 bases. The germline V gene encodes CDR1 SGHTS and CDR2 YDEGEE. The CDR3 has 18 amino acids. The ends lost 0 bases at V and 4 bases at J; junction bases unmatched: 11.

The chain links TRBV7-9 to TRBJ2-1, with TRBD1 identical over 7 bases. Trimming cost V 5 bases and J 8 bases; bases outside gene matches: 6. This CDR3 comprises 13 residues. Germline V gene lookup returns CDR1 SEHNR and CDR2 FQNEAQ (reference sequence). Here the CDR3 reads CASSKGQFYEQFF. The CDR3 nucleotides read TGTGCCAGCAGCAAGGGACAGTTCTATGAGCAGTTCTTC.

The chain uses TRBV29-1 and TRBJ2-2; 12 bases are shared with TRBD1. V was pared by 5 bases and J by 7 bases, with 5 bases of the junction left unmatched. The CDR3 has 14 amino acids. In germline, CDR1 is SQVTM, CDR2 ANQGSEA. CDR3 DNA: TGCAGCGTTTTAGGGACAGGGGGCTTCGGGGAGCTGTTTTTT. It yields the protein CSVLGTGGFGELFF.

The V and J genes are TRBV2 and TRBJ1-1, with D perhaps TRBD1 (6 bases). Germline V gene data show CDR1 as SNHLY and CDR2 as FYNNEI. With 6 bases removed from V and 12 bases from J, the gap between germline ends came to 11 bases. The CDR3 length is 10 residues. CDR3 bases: TGTGCCAGCAGGACAGGTAAAACTTTCTTT. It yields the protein CASRTGKTFF.

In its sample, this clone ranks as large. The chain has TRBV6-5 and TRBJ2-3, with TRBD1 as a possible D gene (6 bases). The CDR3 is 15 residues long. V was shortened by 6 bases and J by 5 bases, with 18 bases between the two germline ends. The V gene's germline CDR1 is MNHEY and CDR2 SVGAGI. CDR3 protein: CASSLTTGLGDTQYF. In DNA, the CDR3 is TGTGCCAGCAGCCTCACCACAGGGTTAGGAGATACGCAGTATTTT.

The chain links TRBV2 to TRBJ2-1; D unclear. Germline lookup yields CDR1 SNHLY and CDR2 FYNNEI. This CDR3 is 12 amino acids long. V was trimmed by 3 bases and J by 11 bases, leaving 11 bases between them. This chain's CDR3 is CASSELLTQQFF. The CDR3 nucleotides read TGTGCCAGCAGTGAGTTGTTAACACAGCAGTTCTTC.

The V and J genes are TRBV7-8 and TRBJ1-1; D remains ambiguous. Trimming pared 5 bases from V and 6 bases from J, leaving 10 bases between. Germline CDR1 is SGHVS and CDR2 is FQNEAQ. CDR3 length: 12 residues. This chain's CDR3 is CASSPEVPEAFF. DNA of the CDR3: TGTGCCAGCAGCCCAGAGGTCCCTGAAGCTTTCTTT.

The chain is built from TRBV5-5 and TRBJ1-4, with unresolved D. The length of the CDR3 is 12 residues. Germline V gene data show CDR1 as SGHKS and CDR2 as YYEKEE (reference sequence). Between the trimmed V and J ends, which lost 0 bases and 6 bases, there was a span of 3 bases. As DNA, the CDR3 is TGTGCCAGCAGCTTGGTAGATGAAAAACTGTTTTTT. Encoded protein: CASSLVDEKLFF.

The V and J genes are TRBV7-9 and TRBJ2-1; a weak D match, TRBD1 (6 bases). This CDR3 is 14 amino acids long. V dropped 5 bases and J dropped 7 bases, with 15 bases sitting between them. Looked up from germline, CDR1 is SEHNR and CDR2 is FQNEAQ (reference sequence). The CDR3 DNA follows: TGTGCCAGCAGCCATACAGGGTCGGGAAATGAGCAGTTCTTC. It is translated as CASSHTGSGNEQFF. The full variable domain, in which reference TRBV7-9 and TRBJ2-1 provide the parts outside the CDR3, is DTGVSQNPRHKITKRGQNVTFRCDPISEHNRLYWYRQTLGQGPEFLTYFQNEAQLEKSRLLSDRFSAERPKGSFSTLEIQRTEQGDSAMYLCASSHTGSGNEQFFGPGTRLTVL.

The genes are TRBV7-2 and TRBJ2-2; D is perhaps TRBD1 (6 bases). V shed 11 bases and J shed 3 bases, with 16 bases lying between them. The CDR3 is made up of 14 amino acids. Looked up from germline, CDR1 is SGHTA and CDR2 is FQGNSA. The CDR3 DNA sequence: TGTGCCTTAAAGAAGGCAGGGGACACCGGGGAGCTGTTTTTT. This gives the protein CALKKAGDTGELFF.

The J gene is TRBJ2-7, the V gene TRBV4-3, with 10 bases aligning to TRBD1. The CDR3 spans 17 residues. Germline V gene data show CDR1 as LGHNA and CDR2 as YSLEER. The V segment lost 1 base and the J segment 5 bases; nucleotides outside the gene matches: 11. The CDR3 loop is CASSQAALGTGDDEQYF. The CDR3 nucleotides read TGCGCCAGCAGCCAAGCCGCCCTTGGGACAGGGGACGACGAGCAGTACTTC.

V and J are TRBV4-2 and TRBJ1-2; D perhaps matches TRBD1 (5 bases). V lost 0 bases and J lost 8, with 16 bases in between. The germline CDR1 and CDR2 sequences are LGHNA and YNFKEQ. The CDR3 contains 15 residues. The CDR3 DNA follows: TGTGCCAGCAGCCAAGATGTAACCAGGGTCGGGGGCTACACCTTC. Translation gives CASSQDVTRVGGYTF.

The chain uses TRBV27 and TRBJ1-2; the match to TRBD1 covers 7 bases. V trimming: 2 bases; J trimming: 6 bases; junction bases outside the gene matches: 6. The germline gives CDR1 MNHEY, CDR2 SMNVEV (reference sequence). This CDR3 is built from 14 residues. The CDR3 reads CASSLGGRGNGYTF. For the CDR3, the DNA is TGTGCCAGCAGTTTAGGGGGCAGGGGGAATGGCTACACCTTC.

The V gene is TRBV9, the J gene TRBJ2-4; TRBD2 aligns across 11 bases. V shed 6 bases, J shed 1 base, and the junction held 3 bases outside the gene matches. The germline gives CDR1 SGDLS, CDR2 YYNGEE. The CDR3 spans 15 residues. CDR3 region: CASNSGGAAKNIQYF. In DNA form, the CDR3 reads TGTGCCAGCAATAGCGGGGGGGCGGCCAAAAACATTCAGTACTTC. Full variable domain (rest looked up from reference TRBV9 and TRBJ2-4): DSGVTQTPKHLITATGQRVTLRCSPRSGDLSVYWYQQSLDQGLQFLIQYYNGEERAKGNILERFSAQQFPDLHSELNLSSLELGDSALYFCASNSGGAAKNIQYFGAGTRLSVL.

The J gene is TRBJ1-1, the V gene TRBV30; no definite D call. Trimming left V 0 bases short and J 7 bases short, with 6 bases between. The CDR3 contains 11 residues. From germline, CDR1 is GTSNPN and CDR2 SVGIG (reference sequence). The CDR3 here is CAWSVIGEAFF. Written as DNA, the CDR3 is TGTGCCTGGAGTGTAATCGGTGAAGCTTTCTTT.